These 22 T cell receptor beta chains were sequenced from one sample in a study of identical twins (dated by TCRdb to the mid-2010s). The library was prepared using 5' RACE. TCRdb names Illumina HiSeq 2000 as the instrument used. The public reads were run again by TCRdb, first through fastp at Q25 and then through MiXCR, and only productive beta chains were kept. Each entry merges the rows of one CDR3 protein and shows their most common DNA and genes. A total of about 470,000 distinct CDR3 sequences appear in this sample, approximately 24% of them only once. In total, the top ten clones hold roughly 3% of the sample. The same data also contributed to another study, on T cells expressing NK-cell markers.

Sequencing was performed on CD4+ T cells sorted from blood. These receptors all come from a woman aged 18-29 years in good health.

Here the CDR3 DNA reads TGTGCCAGCAGGACTGGAGAGTGGACGGATACGCAGTATTTT. It codes for CASRTGEWTDTQYF. This sequence joins TRBV5-4 and TRBJ2-3; no reliable D call. This CDR3 is 14 amino acids long. Between the trimmed V and J ends, which lost 5 bases and 6 bases, there was a span of 16 bases. Germline CDR1 and CDR2: SGHNT and YYREEE (reference sequence).

The rearrangement uses TRBV10-1 and TRBJ1-1, with 9 bases that match TRBD1. This CDR3 comprises 15 residues. Trimming took 0 bases from V and 3 from J; bases not matched to a gene: 2. Germline V gene sequence: CDR1 WNHNN, CDR2 SYGVQD (reference sequence). The CDR3 spells CASSESRDRDTEAFF. In nucleotides, the CDR3 is TGCGCCAGCAGTGAGTCCCGGGACAGGGACACTGAAGCTTTCTTT.

In its sample, this clonotype was seen a few times. V gene TRBV20-1 combines with J gene TRBJ2-7; possibly TRBD2 for D (6 bases). Trimming left V 1 base short and J 3 bases short, with 13 bases between. Germline V lookup: CDR1 DFQATT, CDR2 SNEGSKA (reference sequence). This CDR3 region has 14 residues. CDR3 loop: CSARVGGFGYEQYF. CDR3 coding DNA: TGCAGTGCTAGAGTAGGAGGGTTCGGCTACGAGCAGTACTTC.

V gene TRBV5-5 combines with J gene TRBJ2-7, with TRBD2 identical over 7 bases. Germline trimming cut 0 bases from V and 1 base from J; bases unmatched to any gene: 7. The CDR3 runs to 16 residues. Germline-derived CDR1 and CDR2 are SGHKS and YYEKEE (reference sequence). CDR3 sequence (DNA): TGTGCCAGCAGCTTGGCTGCGGGAGCCCTTTCCTACGAGCAGTACTTC. Its protein product is CASSLAAGALSYEQYF.

This clonotype was seen more than once but under ten times. The chain employs TRBV7-9 and TRBJ2-3; 7 bases fit TRBD1. Germline loops: CDR1 SEHNR, CDR2 FQNEAQ (reference sequence). This CDR3 contains 15 residues. The V and J ends lost 4 bases and 8 bases, in that order; junction bases with no gene match: 12. The DNA of the CDR3 is TGTGCCAGCAGCTGGACAGGAGCAATCCCTTCTACGCAGTATTTT. Translation gives CASSWTGAIPSTQYF.

The gene calls are TRBV20-1 and TRBJ2-5, with 16 bases matching TRBD2. This CDR3 contains 16 residues. Germline loops: CDR1 DFQATT, CDR2 SNEGSKA (reference sequence). Trimming at V came to 6 bases and at J to 3 bases, leaving 7 bases not matched to a gene. The CDR3 bases are TGCAGTGCCCGAGGGGGACTAGCGGGGGGGGAAGAGACCCAGTACTTC. This translates into CSARGGLAGGEETQYF.

The chain recombines TRBV6-2 or TRBV6-3 with TRBJ2-1; 9 bases line up with TRBD1. The J segment lost 8 bases and the V segment lost 6 bases, leaving 11 bases of the junction unmatched. This CDR3 region has 15 residues. The germline gives CDR1 MNHEY, CDR2 SVGEGT. The CDR3 spells CASRSPGTGLYEQFF. CDR3 nucleotide sequence: TGTGCCAGCAGGTCCCCCGGGACAGGGCTTTATGAGCAGTTCTTC.

This clonotype was counted between two and nine times. This sequence joins TRBV29-1 and TRBJ2-3, with unresolved D. Per germline, CDR1 SQVTM and CDR2 ANQGSEA. The V gene lost 7 bases and the J gene lost 6 bases, with 11 bases spanning the gap. The length of the CDR3 is 11 residues. The DNA for the CDR3 is TGCAGCGGGGGAAGTAGGGATACGCAGTATTTT. Translating gives CSGGSRDTQYF.

In this sample, this clonotype turned up many times. The chain couples TRBV12-3 or TRBV12-4 to TRBJ2-1; 9 bases line up with TRBD1. The CDR3 is 14 amino acids. The ends lost 6 bases at V and 6 bases at J; junction bases unmatched: 6. The CDR3 nucleotides are TGTGCCAGCAGCGGACAGGGGCCTCTCAATGAGCAGTTCTTC. It codes for CASSGQGPLNEQFF.

This sequence joins TRBV20-1 and TRBJ2-7; D possibly matches TRBD1 or TRBD2 (5 bases each). Germline V gene lookup returns CDR1 DFQATT and CDR2 SNEGSKA (reference sequence). Deletions cut 5 bases from V and 2 bases from J, with 13 bases between. The CDR3 is 13 amino acids. The CDR3 DNA sequence: TGCAGTGCTCTCCGGGACCAAACCTACGAGCAGTACTTC. Translating gives CSALRDQTYEQYF.

CDR3 bases: TGTGCCAGCAGTGCGGCGGGAGGCACCGGGGAGCTGTTTTTT. Protein product: CASSAAGGTGELFF. The rearrangement links TRBV2 to TRBJ2-2, with TRBD2 matching 8 bases. J was trimmed by 4 bases and V by 4 bases; bases with no gene match: 2. Germline loops: CDR1 SNHLY, CDR2 FYNNEI. This CDR3 spans 14 amino acids. The full variable domain, with the rest looked up from reference TRBV2 and TRBJ2-2, is EPEVTQTPSHQVTQMGQEVILRCVPISNHLYFYWYRQILGQKVEFLVSFYNNEISEKSEIFDDQFSVERPDGSNFTLKIRSTKLEDSAMYFCASSAAGGTGELFFGEGSRLTVL.

This clonotype was seen a handful of times. This chain connects TRBV27 to TRBJ2-7, with D unclear. Trimming stripped 5 bases from V and 3 bases from J, with 11 bases between. Germline V gene data show CDR1 as MNHEY and CDR2 as SMNVEV (reference sequence). The CDR3 is made up of 13 amino acids. The CDR3, as DNA: TGTGCCAGCAGTCTGAGACCCTACTACGAGCAGTACTTC. The encoded protein is CASSLRPYYEQYF.

This chain uses TRBV5-6 with TRBJ2-7, with D possibly being TRBD1 (5 bases). This CDR3 region has 15 residues. Per the germline V gene, CDR1 is SGHDT and CDR2 is YYEEEE. Trimming cost V 0 bases and J 1 base, with 11 bases left between them. This CDR3 reads CASSLGTRSSYEQYF. The CDR3, as DNA: TGTGCCAGCAGCTTGGGGACACGCTCTTCCTACGAGCAGTACTTC.

This clonotype has a handful of counts. The V call is TRBV5-1, the J call TRBJ2-7; possibly TRBD1 for D (6 bases). Trimming left V 2 bases short and J 5 bases short, with 14 bases between. The CDR3 totals 14 residues. Germline lookup yields CDR1 SGHRS and CDR2 YFSETQ. CDR3 amino acids: CASSLGQNEDEQYF. The CDR3 region has the DNA TGCGCCAGCAGCTTAGGACAGAACGAGGACGAGCAGTACTTC.

This clonotype was detected a few times. This sequence joins TRBV7-9 and TRBJ1-1; D is unclear. This CDR3 contains 13 residues. The germline V gene has CDR1 SEHNR and CDR2 FQNEAQ (reference sequence). Deletions cut 5 bases from V and 4 bases from J, with 11 bases between. CDR3: CASSITWATEAFF. DNA of the CDR3: TGTGCCAGCAGCATAACCTGGGCCACTGAAGCTTTCTTT.

V gene TRBV4-2 combines with J gene TRBJ2-3; no firm D call. V lost 0 bases to trimming and J lost 4 bases, with 8 bases between them. This CDR3 is built from 14 residues. Germline CDR1 reads LGHNA; CDR2 reads YNFKEQ. In nucleotides, the CDR3 is TGTGCCAGCAGCCAAGAAGGTGGGGCAGATACGCAGTATTTT. Encoded protein: CASSQEGGADTQYF.

V usage is TRBV20-1 and J usage is TRBJ2-3, with D perhaps TRBD1 (5 bases). The CDR3 totals 15 residues. The germline gives CDR1 DFQATT, CDR2 SNEGSKA (reference sequence). V was trimmed by 0 bases and J by 4 bases, leaving 14 bases between them. The CDR3 bases are TGCAGTGCTAGAGATCTGCAAGTGGGGCCAGATACGCAGTATTTT. It specifies CSARDLQVGPDTQYF.

This clonotype showed up just once. J is TRBJ2-7 and V is TRBV12-3 or TRBV12-4, with a weak D call TRBD1 (5 bases). V lost 7 bases, J lost 4 bases, and 14 bases lay in between. CDR3 length: 13 amino acids. CDR3 bases: TGTGCCAGCACAGTTGGACACCCTTACGAGCAGTACTTC. Protein product: CASTVGHPYEQYF.

J is TRBJ2-5 and V is TRBV12-3 or TRBV12-4; tentatively, D is TRBD1 (5 bases). V was cut by 3 bases and J by 5 bases, with 10 bases left in between. The CDR3 covers 13 residues. The CDR3 DNA reads TGTGCCAGCAGTTTGATAGGGGTTGAGACCCAGTACTTC. Translation gives CASSLIGVETQYF.

The table lists this clonotype with a count of one. J is TRBJ2-7 and V is TRBV20-1; 8 positions match TRBD1. This CDR3 region has 12 residues. With V trimmed by 6 bases and J by 2 bases, 3 bases remained unmatched. The germline V gene encodes CDR1 DFQATT and CDR2 SNEGSKA (reference sequence). The CDR3 nucleotides are TGCAGTGCCTTGGACAGGGCCTACGAGCAGTACTTC. Residues: CSALDRAYEQYF.

The genes are TRBV6-2 or TRBV6-3 and TRBJ1-4; no definite D call. This CDR3 has 13 residues. Germline V CDR1 and CDR2: MNHEY, SVGEGT. The V gene lost 2 bases and the J gene lost 8 bases, with 9 bases spanning the gap. The CDR3 DNA is TGTGCCAGCAGTTACCTCTGGCGGGAAAAACTGTTTTTT. This gives the protein CASSYLWREKLFF.

This clonotype has more than one count but fewer than ten. The chain employs TRBV6-1 and TRBJ2-5, with D perhaps being TRBD1 or TRBD2 (5 bases each). CDR3 size: 13 residues. V lost 5 bases and J lost 3, with 10 bases in between. Per the germline V gene, CDR1 is MNHNS and CDR2 is SASEGT. The CDR3, as DNA: TGTGCCAGCAGTCGGGACGCTAAAGAGACCCAGTACTTC. Protein: CASSRDAKETQYF.